This T cell receptor (beta chain) stems from a study of control samples from healthy donors and cancer patients. Generated by immunoSEQ multiplex PCR, the TCRdb table keeps only in-frame clones and is missing some. This sample lists about 190,000 clones; its ten largest clones have 2% to 2.5%. This CDR3 has 12 amino acids. CDR1 and CDR2 (germline): WSHSY, SAAADI. V was shortened by 3 bases and J by 1 base, with 4 bases between the two germline ends. This TCR derives from a woman in her 30s in good health. Sequenced sample: blood. V gene TRBV10-2 combines with J gene TRBJ2-7; unclear D gene. CDR3 bases: TGCGCCAGCAGTGACGGGTCCTACGAGCAGTACTTC. This sequence encodes CASSDGSYEQYF.